This TCR beta chain was documented in a study of T cell changes during pregnancy in multiple sclerosis. The ends were cut back, 5 bases at V and 13 bases at J, with 18 bases in the middle. This CDR3 spans 13 amino acids. The germline CDR1 and CDR2 sequences are WNHNN and SYGVQD (reference sequence). About this clone: Other DNA sequences in the same sample also yield this CDR3.

TCRdb keeps only in-frame clones here, not all; method: immunoSEQ multiplex PCR. The sample carries 50,000 to 60,000 clones, 90% recorded once. Here the sequenced sample was peripheral blood, taken in the first trimester of pregnancy. This receptor was identified in a female donor in good health, enrolled as a control in a pregnancy study. This chain links TRBV10-1 with TRBJ2-1; D uncertain. CDR3 loop: CASSPSPGGEQFF. CDR3 sequence (DNA): TGCGCCAGCAGTCCCTCCCCGGGTGGAGAACAGTTCTTC.